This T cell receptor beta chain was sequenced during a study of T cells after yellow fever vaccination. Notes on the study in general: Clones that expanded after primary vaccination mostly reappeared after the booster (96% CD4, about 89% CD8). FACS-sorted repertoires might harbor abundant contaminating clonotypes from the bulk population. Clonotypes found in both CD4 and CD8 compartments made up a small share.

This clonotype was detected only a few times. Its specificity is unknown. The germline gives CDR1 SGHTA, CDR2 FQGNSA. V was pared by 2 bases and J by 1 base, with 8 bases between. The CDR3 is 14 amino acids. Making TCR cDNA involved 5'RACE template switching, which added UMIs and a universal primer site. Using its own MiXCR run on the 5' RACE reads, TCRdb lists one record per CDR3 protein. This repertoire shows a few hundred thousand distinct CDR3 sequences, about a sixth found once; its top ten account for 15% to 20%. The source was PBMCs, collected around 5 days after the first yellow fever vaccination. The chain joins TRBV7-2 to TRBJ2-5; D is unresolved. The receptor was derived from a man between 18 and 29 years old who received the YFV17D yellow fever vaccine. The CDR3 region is CASSLKAVQETQYF. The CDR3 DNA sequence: TGTGCCAGCAGCTTAAAAGCTGTCCAAGAGACCCAGTACTTC.